A selection of T cell receptor beta chains follows, all from one sample in a study of identical twins. MiXCR was run by TCRdb on the 5' RACE reads, yielding one entry per CDR3 protein. The data show 650,000 to 800,000 distinct CDR3 sequences, 8.6% seen once. This same sample was also part of a study on yellow fever vaccine responses in identical twins.

The sequencing input was PBMCs. The receptors were sampled from a woman aged 18 to 35 in good health. CDR3s include the opening cysteine and the closing phenylalanine or tryptophan. The order of the fields is J gene, V gene, D gene, clone size, CDR3 protein, CDR3 DNA. D genes are given only for firm matches. The size field is filled for only some rows; it gives once, few, many or a size class.

>TRBJ2-3|TRBV2|.|.
CASSDLGSTQYF
TGTGCCAGCAGTGACTTAGGCAGTACGCAGTATTTT
>TRBJ2-1|TRBV5-1|TRBD2|.
CASSPIGTSSIHEQFF
TGCGCCAGCAGCCCCATCGGGACTAGCTCCATTCATGAGCAGTTCTTC
>TRBJ2-7|TRBV6-2/TRBV6-3|TRBD1|.
CASSRRGTGNDYEQYF
TGTGCCAGCAGTCGAAGGGGGACAGGAAACGACTACGAGCAGTACTTC
>TRBJ2-2|TRBV10-3|.|few
CAAGPIGELFF
TGTGCCGCTGGCCCCATCGGGGAGCTGTTTTTT
>TRBJ2-7|TRBV4-1|TRBD1|few
CASSQDQGGGEQYF
TGCGCCAGCAGCCAAGACCAAGGGGGCGGCGAGCAGTACTTC
>TRBJ2-1|TRBV6-1|TRBD1|.
CASSGSGQGSVNEQFF
TGTGCCAGCAGTGGGTCGGGACAGGGGAGTGTCAATGAGCAGTTCTTC
>TRBJ2-1|TRBV20-1|.|.
CSARHTGFEQFF
TGCAGTGCTAGACACACAGGGTTCGAGCAGTTCTTC
>TRBJ2-7|TRBV5-5|TRBD2|.
CASSYLAGDPYF
TGTGCCAGCAGCTACTTAGCGGGAGACCCGTACTTC
>TRBJ2-5|TRBV7-9|.|many
CASSLWPAQETQYF
TGTGCCAGCAGCCTGTGGCCGGCACAAGAGACCCAGTACTTC
>TRBJ2-3|TRBV9|.|.
CTSSVVGVGTDTQYF
TGTACCAGCAGCGTAGTGGGGGTAGGCACAGATACGCAGTATTTT
>TRBJ2-1|TRBV11-3|.|few
CASRVGGNNEQFF
TGTGCCAGCAGGGTGGGAGGAAACAATGAGCAGTTCTTC
>TRBJ2-1|TRBV5-5|TRBD1|.
CASSLAPGQGDNEQFF
TGTGCCAGCAGCTTGGCTCCGGGACAGGGCGACAATGAGCAGTTCTTC
>TRBJ2-5|TRBV20-1|TRBD2|few
CSAGLAGVRETQYF
TGCAGTGCCGGACTAGCGGGAGTGAGAGAGACCCAGTACTTC
>TRBJ1-4|TRBV6-1|.|many
CASGPRRGDNEKLFF
TGTGCCAGCGGACCTCGACGAGGGGATAATGAAAAACTGTTTTTT
>TRBJ2-1|TRBV6-5|TRBD2|.
CASSYSGGRDEQFF
TGTGCCAGCAGTTACTCGGGCGGGAGGGATGAGCAGTTCTTC
>TRBJ1-6|TRBV20-1|TRBD1|few
CSARVGTVSPLHF
TGCAGTGCTAGAGTTGGGACAGTTTCACCCCTCCACTTT
>TRBJ2-1|TRBV6-2/TRBV6-3|.|many
CASSRRGNNEQFF
TGTGCCAGCAGTCGGCGGGGAAACAATGAGCAGTTCTTC
>TRBJ2-2|TRBV2|TRBD2|once
CASSTSGAGLAVPSTGELFF
TGTGCCAGCAGTACATCGGGGGCGGGACTAGCGGTCCCGAGCACCGGGGAGCTGTTTTTT
>TRBJ2-3|TRBV14|.|.
CASSQGWGTSGPDTQYF
TGTGCCAGCAGCCAAGGATGGGGGACAAGTGGGCCAGATACGCAGTATTTT
>TRBJ2-3|TRBV11-2|TRBD2|few
CASSLVRLAGGQRDTQYF
TGTGCCAGCAGCTTAGTTAGGCTAGCGGGGGGGCAGCGGGATACGCAGTATTTT
>TRBJ2-1|TRBV30|.|.
CAWSVLGFHRFF
TGTGCCTGGAGTGTACTAGGGTTTCATCGGTTCTTC
>TRBJ1-1|TRBV19|.|.
CASSIMGTEAFF
TGTGCCAGTAGTATCATGGGGACTGAAGCTTTCTTT
>TRBJ2-1|TRBV24-1|.|few
CATSDLPAESYNEQFF
TGTGCCACCAGTGACCTCCCCGCAGAATCCTACAATGAGCAGTTCTTC
>TRBJ2-2|TRBV12-3/TRBV12-4|.|few
CASNQGFAELFF
TGTGCCAGCAACCAGGGCTTTGCCGAGCTGTTTTTT
>TRBJ2-7|TRBV6-1|.|few
CASRELKGDYEQYF
TGTGCCAGCCGCGAACTCAAAGGGGACTACGAGCAGTACTTC
>TRBJ1-5|TRBV12-3/TRBV12-4|.|many
CASSLPAENQPQHF
TGTGCCAGCAGTTTACCGGCAGAAAATCAGCCCCAGCATTTT
>TRBJ1-5|TRBV25-1|TRBD1|many
CASSGTGDSQPQHF
TGTGCCAGCAGTGGGACAGGGGATAGCCAGCCCCAGCATTTT
>TRBJ2-5|TRBV2|TRBD2|.
CASSGLAGVSQETQYF
TGTGCCAGCAGTGGGCTAGCGGGGGTTTCCCAAGAGACCCAGTACTTC
>TRBJ2-3|TRBV5-1|TRBD2|.
CASSTGLAGGTTSTDTQYF
TGCGCCAGCAGCACGGGACTAGCGGGGGGCACCACCTCCACAGATACGCAGTATTTT
>TRBJ2-4|TRBV6-6|TRBD2|few
CGASGVAKNIQYF
TGCGGGGCTAGCGGGGTAGCCAAAAACATTCAGTACTTC
>TRBJ2-4|TRBV7-3|.|.
CASSRGWQGPTNWRSMAKNIQYF
TGTGCCAGCAGCCGTGGATGGCAGGGACCTACTAACTGGAGGTCGATGGCCAAAAACATTCAGTACTTC
>TRBJ2-3|TRBV5-6|TRBD2|few
CASSRAGLTDTQYF
TGTGCCAGCAGCCGAGCGGGACTAACAGATACGCAGTATTTT
>TRBJ1-3|TRBV29-1|.|many
CSVGSSIFGNTIYF
TGCAGCGTGGGGAGCTCGATCTTTGGAAACACCATATATTTT
>TRBJ1-6|TRBV5-1|TRBD1|few
CASSLEGDRGSPLHF
TGCGCCAGCAGCTTGGAGGGGGACAGAGGTTCACCCCTCCACTTT
>TRBJ2-7|TRBV20-1|TRBD2|few
CSARPSGTYEQYF
TGCAGTGCTAGACCTAGCGGAACCTACGAGCAGTACTTC
>TRBJ2-1|TRBV29-1|.|.
CSVEGLNEQFF
TGCAGCGTCGAGGGCCTCAATGAGCAGTTCTTC
>TRBJ2-1|TRBV20-1|TRBD2|.
CSAVPGLDGRNEQFF
TGCAGTGCCGTCCCGGGACTAGACGGACGCAATGAGCAGTTCTTC
>TRBJ1-4|TRBV29-1|TRBD1|few
CSVVVGQGIGKLFF
TGCAGCGTTGTTGTGGGACAGGGGATCGGAAAACTGTTTTTT
>TRBJ2-3|TRBV2|TRBD2|.
CASSAAGEETQYF
TGTGCCAGCAGTGCGGCGGGAGAGGAGACGCAGTATTTT
>TRBJ2-1|TRBV27|TRBD2|.
CASSLKAGGHSYNEQFF
TGTGCCAGCAGTTTAAAAGCGGGGGGGCACTCCTACAATGAGCAGTTCTTC
>TRBJ2-7|TRBV3-1|.|few
CASSQDRAGPSYEQYF
TGTGCCAGCAGCCAAGATAGGGCGGGGCCGTCCTACGAGCAGTACTTC
>TRBJ2-2|TRBV12-3/TRBV12-4|.|many
CASSFLDPGELFF
TGTGCCAGCAGTTTCCTTGATCCGGGGGAGCTGTTTTTT
>TRBJ2-1|TRBV6-2/TRBV6-3|TRBD2|few
CASSYSTSRKNEQFF
TGTGCCAGCAGTTACTCGACTAGCAGGAAAAATGAGCAGTTCTTC
>TRBJ1-6|TRBV28|TRBD1|.
CASSPSTGDHSPLHF
TGTGCCAGCAGTCCATCCACAGGGGACCATTCACCCCTCCACTTT
>TRBJ2-7|TRBV12-3/TRBV12-4|.|many
CASSLGPGPSYEQYF
TGTGCCAGCAGCCTAGGTCCGGGGCCTTCCTACGAGCAGTACTTC
>TRBJ2-2|TRBV5-1|TRBD2|many
CASSLEGERGANTGELFF
TGCGCCAGCAGCTTGGAAGGCGAGCGGGGGGCGAACACCGGGGAGCTGTTTTTT
>TRBJ2-1|TRBV2|TRBD1|few
CARRNGQGSILSYNEQFF
TGTGCCCGCAGAAACGGACAGGGAAGTATACTCTCCTACAATGAGCAGTTCTTC
>TRBJ2-3|TRBV3-1|.|.
CASSKWPQASSEDTQYF
TGTGCCAGCAGCAAATGGCCGCAGGCTTCCTCCGAAGATACGCAGTATTTT